This TCR beta chain was obtained from a study of blood T cell repertoires in COVID-19. At the level of the study: The United States, Italy and Spain supplied acute and convalescent COVID-19 samples.

This clone was observed a single time. The V end lost 0 bases, the J end lost 0 bases, and 9 bases lay between the germline ends. This CDR3 is built from 15 residues. Germline V gene data show CDR1 as SGHDN and CDR2 as FVKESK. Assay used: immunoSEQ multiplex PCR; TCRdb lists only in-frame clones, some missing. There are 240,000 or so clones in the sample; roughly nine tenths occur only once, and 6.2% lies in the top ten. This TCR was sampled from a man in his sixties with acute or convalescent COVID-19. J is TRBJ2-7 and V is TRBV14; D perhaps matches TRBD2 (6 bases). Sequences were obtained from peripheral blood. This CDR3 is CASSQDKRVSYEQYF. The CDR3 DNA reads as TGTGCCAGCAGCCAAGATAAGCGGGTCTCCTACGAGCAGTACTTC.